A selection of T cell receptor beta chains follows, all from one sample in a study of T-cell reconstitution after alpha-beta-depleted transplantation in children. TCRdb processed the PCR reads anew with MiXCR; each CDR3 protein has one entry. The sample has hundreds of thousands of distinct CDR3 sequences; approximately 8% are singletons. The specimen was PBMCs, mostly from graft donor cells, collected 180 days after TCRalphabeta/CD19-depleted stem cell transplant. The receptors derive from a male patient younger than 18 who had a stem cell transplant for acute lymphoblastic leukemia, so the T cells may come from the graft donor. The CDR3 runs from the conserved cysteine through the conserved F or W. D genes are given only for firm matches. Only some rows state a clone size, as once, few, many or a class for expanded clones.

>TRBD1|TRBJ2-4|many|TRBV6-5
TGTGCCAGCAGTTACACCGGGACAGGGGCCAAAAACATTCAGTACTTC
CASSYTGTGAKNIQYF
>.|TRBJ2-7|many|TRBV6-2/TRBV6-3
TGTGCCAGCAAAAATTGGGGTTTTACCCACGAGCAGTACTTC
CASKNWGFTHEQYF
>TRBD2|TRBJ2-1|many|TRBV27
TGTGCCAGCAGTAAGACTAGCCCTTACAATGAGCAGTTCTTC
CASSKTSPYNEQFF
>.|TRBJ1-2|many|TRBV6-5
TGTGCCAGCAGTTACTCCCGGGAGGGCCTCTATGGCTACACCTTC
CASSYSREGLYGYTF
>TRBD1|TRBJ1-2|many|TRBV20-1
TGCAGTGCTAGATTTACGGGACAGGGTGAAAATGGCTACACCTTC
CSARFTGQGENGYTF
>TRBD1|TRBJ1-5|.|TRBV2
TGTACCTTCAGTTTAGTACGCCGACAGGGGTTGGTGGGCAATCAGCCCCAGCATTTT
CTFSLVRRQGLVGNQPQHF
>.|TRBJ1-2|many|TRBV29-1
TGCAGCGTTGAAGCAATCCTGTCGACAGGCATCTATGGCTACACCTTC
CSVEAILSTGIYGYTF
>TRBD1|TRBJ2-5|.|TRBV12-5
TGTGCTAGTGGTTCCCGGGACAGGTTCGTGGAGACCCAGTACTTC
CASGSRDRFVETQYF
>.|TRBJ2-7|many|TRBV6-5
TGTGCCAGCAGTTACTCGACTTGGAGGCCGAACTACGAGCAGTACTTC
CASSYSTWRPNYEQYF
>TRBD2|TRBJ2-1|many|TRBV7-9
TGTGCCAGCAGCTTCACTAGCGGGAGTATGGATGAGCAGTTCTTC
CASSFTSGSMDEQFF
>.|TRBJ2-7|many|TRBV12-3/TRBV12-4
TGTGCCAGCAGCGACCACGAGCAGTACTTC
CASSDHEQYF
>.|TRBJ1-2|many|TRBV4-3
TGCGCCAGCAGCCACCGACAGGTTGGACCCTATGGCTACACCTTC
CASSHRQVGPYGYTF
>.|TRBJ1-5|many|TRBV27
TGTGCCAGCAGTCCCGGTTTGACGAATCAGCCCCAGCATTTT
CASSPGLTNQPQHF
>.|TRBJ2-3|many|TRBV29-1
TGCAGCGCGGGGAGTCCAGATACGCAGTATTTT
CSAGSPDTQYF
>.|TRBJ2-7|many|TRBV12-3/TRBV12-4
TGTGCCAGCAGTCGGGGTTTGTCGAGCTCCTACGAGCAGTACTTC
CASSRGLSSSYEQYF